This TCR beta chain comes out of a study of blood T cell repertoires in COVID-19. Across the study: From the United States, Italy and Spain came samples of acute and convalescent COVID-19.

V dropped 4 bases and J dropped 7; count of bases not matched to a gene: 1. The CDR3 extends over 12 amino acids. Germline lookup yields CDR1 SGHRS and CDR2 YFSETQ. Authors' analysis steps: Amplification with reference gene primers provided the estimates of nucleated cell counts. Sequencing used immunoSEQ multiplex PCR; TCRdb keeps in-frame clones, though not all of them. The V and J calls and clone size come from that table; D and trimming were worked out from the DNA. This sample has roughly 140,000 clones, with 75% to 90% found just once. Sequencing was done on a sample of peripheral blood. The sequence was collected from a woman aged 60-75 years with active COVID-19. This chain joins TRBV5-1 and TRBJ1-1; TRBD1 aligns across 10 bases. The CDR3 sequence is CASSRDRGEAFF. In nucleotides, the CDR3 is TGCGCCAGCAGCCGGGACAGGGGTGAAGCTTTCTTT.